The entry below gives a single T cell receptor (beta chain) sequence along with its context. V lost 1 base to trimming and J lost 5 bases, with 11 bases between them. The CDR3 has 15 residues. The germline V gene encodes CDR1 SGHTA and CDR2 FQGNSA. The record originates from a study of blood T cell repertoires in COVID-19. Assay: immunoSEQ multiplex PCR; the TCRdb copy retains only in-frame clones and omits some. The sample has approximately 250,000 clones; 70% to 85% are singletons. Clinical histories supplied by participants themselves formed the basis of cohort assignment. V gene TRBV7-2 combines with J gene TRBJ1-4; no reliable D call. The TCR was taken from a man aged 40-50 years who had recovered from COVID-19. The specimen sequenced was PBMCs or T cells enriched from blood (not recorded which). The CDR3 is CASSLESSRNEKLFF. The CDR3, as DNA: TGTGCCAGCAGCTTAGAAAGCTCCCGAAATGAAAAACTGTTTTTT.